This TCR beta chain originates from a study of T-cell memory formation after mild COVID-19. cDNA libraries for TCR alpha and TCR beta, carrying sample barcodes and UMIs, came from 5'RACE with constant-segment primers. Each CDR3 protein is one row after TCRdb ran MiXCR on the 5' RACE reads. The sample has almost 550,000 distinct CDR3 sequences, roughly 21% seen once. Germline-derived CDR1 and CDR2 are LGHDT and YNNKEL (reference sequence). With 1 base removed from V and 8 bases from J, the gap between germline ends came to 9 bases. This CDR3 comprises 13 residues. A remark on this clonotype: Antigen unknown.

Study-wide results and limits: A subset of responding clones appeared in pre-infection memory, suggesting cross-reactive memory joined. Shrinking CD4+ clones were chiefly CM and EM; CD8+ ones were chiefly EMRA.

The rearrangement links TRBV3-1 to TRBJ1-5; D is unresolved. The sequence derives from an adult woman who had mild COVID-19 (a few samples of this study predate the infection). Cell type and time point are not known. The sequenced material came from PBMCs or a T cell subset sorted from them (not recorded which). CDR3 loop: CASSQGLGEPQHF. The CDR3 region has the DNA TGTGCCAGCAGCCAAGGACTGGGTGAGCCCCAGCATTTT.